This T cell receptor (beta chain) was retrieved from a study of response to subunit inactivated influenza vaccine. MiXCR, applied by TCRdb to the RT-PCR reads, yields one record per CDR3 protein. Here the sample spans approximately 530,000 distinct CDR3 sequences, less than 10% being singletons. General study results and limits: Each seasonal influenza vaccination recruits few new T cells, the authors suggested.

Germline-derived CDR1 and CDR2 are MNHNS and SASEGT. This CDR3 has 15 residues. After removal of 5 bases from V and 7 bases from J, the junction contained 8 bases not matched to a gene. This clonotype was found a few times. Its cognate antigen is unknown. The TCR originated in a man aged 45 to 75 who received an inactivated influenza vaccine. The chain uses TRBV6-1 and TRBJ1-6; the match to TRBD1 covers 7 bases. Sample: PBMCs from blood, taken less than 25 months after vaccination. The CDR3 is CASSRVGGVNSPLHF. CDR3 in DNA: TGTGCCAGCAGTCGGGTAGGGGGCGTAAATTCACCCCTCCACTTT.